Sequencing of this T cell receptor (beta chain) was carried out in a study of cytomegalovirus exposure and HLA in healthy donors. PCR involved 60 Vbeta and 13 Jbeta primers. Assay: immunoSEQ multiplex PCR; the TCRdb copy retains only in-frame clones and omits some. The sample carries fewer than 150,000 clones, around 83% recorded once. The CDR3 is made up of 14 amino acids. V shed 5 bases and J 4 bases; nucleotides not matched to a gene: 4. Germline CDR1 is SNHLY and CDR2 is FYNNEI. The receptor's source is a man in his forties in good health and CMV-seropositive. The V and J genes are TRBV2 and TRBJ1-2; 10 bases fit TRBD1. Sequenced input: PBMCs. The CDR3 loop reads CASSPGQGIYGYTF. For the CDR3, the DNA is TGTGCCAGCAGTCCGGGACAGGGGATCTATGGCTACACCTTC.